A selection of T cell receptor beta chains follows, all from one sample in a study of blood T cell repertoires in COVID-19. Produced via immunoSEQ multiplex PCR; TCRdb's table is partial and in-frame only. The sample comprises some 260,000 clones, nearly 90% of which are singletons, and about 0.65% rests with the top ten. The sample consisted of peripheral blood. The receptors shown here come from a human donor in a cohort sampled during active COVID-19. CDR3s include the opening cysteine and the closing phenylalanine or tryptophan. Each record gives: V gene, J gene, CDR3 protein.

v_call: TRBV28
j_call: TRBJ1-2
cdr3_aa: CASSTGQGPYGYTF

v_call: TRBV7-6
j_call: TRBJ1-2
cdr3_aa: CASSPMGQGFYGYTF

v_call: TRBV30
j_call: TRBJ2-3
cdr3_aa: CAWGPGTATDTQYF

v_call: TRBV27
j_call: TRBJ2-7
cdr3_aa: CASSPAFWTDYEQYF

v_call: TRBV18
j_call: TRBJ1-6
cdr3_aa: CASSPGTGNSPLHF

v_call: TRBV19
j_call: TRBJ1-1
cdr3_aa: CASSFQEVAEAFF

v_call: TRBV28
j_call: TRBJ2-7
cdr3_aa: CASRWEGAAYEQYF

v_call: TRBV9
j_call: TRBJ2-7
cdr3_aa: CASSSETPPYEQYF

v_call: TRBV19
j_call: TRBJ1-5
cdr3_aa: CASSVRTGIGQPQHF

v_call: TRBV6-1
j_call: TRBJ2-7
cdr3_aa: CASSGGGEEYTYEQYF

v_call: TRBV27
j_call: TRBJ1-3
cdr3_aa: CASSSYRGNTIYF

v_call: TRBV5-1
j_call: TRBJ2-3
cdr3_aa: CASKLAGEGDTQYF

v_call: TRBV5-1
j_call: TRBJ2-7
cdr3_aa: CASSLRLEGEQYF

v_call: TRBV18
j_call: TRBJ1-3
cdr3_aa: CASSPLTPRVASGNTIYF

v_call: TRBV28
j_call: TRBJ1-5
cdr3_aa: CASSLQRYSNQPQHF

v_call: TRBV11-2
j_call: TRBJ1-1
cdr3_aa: CASSSPRQGFEAFF

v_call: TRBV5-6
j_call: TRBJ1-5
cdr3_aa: CASSLRGWTATNQPQHF

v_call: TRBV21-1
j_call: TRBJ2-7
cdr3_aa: CASSKEGGSPDEQYF

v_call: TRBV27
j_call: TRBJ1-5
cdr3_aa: CASSYSAGEDNQPQHF

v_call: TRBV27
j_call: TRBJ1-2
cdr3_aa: CASSLGGASGYTF

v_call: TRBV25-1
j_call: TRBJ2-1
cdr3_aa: CATQDREFNEQFF

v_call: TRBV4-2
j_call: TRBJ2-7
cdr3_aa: CASSPGRGRAYEQYF

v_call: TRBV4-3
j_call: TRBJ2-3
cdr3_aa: CASSQETPSESTDTQYF

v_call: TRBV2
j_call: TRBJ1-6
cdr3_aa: CASHSGQAYNSPLHF

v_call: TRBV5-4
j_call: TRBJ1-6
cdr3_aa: CASSLERSYNSPLHF

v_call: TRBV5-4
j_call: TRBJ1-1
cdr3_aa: CASSLQGPTLAEAFF

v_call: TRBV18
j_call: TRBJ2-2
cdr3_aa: CASSPLGDTGELFF

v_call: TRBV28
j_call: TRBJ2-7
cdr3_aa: CASSPKYEIYEQYF

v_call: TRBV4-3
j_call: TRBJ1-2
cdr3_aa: CASSQDLAGYGYTF

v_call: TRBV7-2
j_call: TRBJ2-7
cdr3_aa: CASSSPGWSYEQYF

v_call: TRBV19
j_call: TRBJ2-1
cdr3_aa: CASSELAGEWQFF

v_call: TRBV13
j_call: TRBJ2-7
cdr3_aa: CASSWTSADSYEQYF

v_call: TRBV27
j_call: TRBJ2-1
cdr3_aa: CASSLGGGYNEQFF

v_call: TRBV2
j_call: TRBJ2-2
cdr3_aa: CASSEQGVETGELFF

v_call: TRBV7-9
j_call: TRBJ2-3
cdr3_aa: CASSLVAGFTDTQYF

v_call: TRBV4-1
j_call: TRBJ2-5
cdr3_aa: CASSQGLTRLQTQYF

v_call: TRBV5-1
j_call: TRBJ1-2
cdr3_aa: CASSLAYTGQGYTF

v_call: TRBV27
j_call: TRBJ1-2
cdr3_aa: CASSLRQTPNLNYGYTF

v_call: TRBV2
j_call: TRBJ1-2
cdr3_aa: CASSLRGYTF

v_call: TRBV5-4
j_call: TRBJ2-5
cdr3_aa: CASSFWTSLQETQYF

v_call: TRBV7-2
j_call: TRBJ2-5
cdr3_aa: CASSLAPRGLGETQYF

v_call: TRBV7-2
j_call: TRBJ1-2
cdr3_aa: CASSPESTSNYGYTF

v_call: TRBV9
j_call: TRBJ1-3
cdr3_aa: CASSETREFGNTIYF

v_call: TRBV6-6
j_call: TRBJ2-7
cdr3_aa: CASAGGTYEQYF

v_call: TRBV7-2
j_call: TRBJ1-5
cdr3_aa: CASSLQSNQPQHF

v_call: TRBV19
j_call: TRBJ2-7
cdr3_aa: CASSMTRPARAYEQYF

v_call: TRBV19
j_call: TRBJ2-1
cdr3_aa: CASSIGGGNEQFF

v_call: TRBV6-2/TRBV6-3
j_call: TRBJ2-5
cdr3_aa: CASSYPLVASGRETQYF

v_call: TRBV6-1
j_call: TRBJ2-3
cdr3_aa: CASSEIIGLDTQYF

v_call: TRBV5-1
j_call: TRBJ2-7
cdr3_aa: CASSLAGLAVYEQYF

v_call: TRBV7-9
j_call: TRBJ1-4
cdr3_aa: CASSLRDRNNEKLFF

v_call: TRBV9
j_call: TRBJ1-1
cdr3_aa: CASSVDGSHTEAFF

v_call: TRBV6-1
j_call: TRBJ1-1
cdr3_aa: CASSEVPGSATEAFF